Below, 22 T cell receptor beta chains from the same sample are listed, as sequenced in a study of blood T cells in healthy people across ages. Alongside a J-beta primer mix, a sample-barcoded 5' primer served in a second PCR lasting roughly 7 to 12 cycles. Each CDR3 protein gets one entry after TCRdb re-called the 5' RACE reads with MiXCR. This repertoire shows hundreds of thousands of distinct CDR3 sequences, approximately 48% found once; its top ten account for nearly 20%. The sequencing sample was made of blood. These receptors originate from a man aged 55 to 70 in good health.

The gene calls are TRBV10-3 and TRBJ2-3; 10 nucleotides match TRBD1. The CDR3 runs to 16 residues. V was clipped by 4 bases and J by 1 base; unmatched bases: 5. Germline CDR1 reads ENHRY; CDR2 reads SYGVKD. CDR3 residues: CAISASGTGGTDTQYF. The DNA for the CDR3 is TGTGCCATCAGTGCCTCCGGGACAGGGGGCACAGATACGCAGTATTTT.

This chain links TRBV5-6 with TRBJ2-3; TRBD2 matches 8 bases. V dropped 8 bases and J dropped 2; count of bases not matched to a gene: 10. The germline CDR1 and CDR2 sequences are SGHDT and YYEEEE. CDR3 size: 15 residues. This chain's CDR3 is CASPRGGGTTDTQYF. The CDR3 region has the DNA TGTGCCAGTCCACGCGGCGGGGGGACCACAGATACGCAGTATTTT.

CDR3 in amino acids: CASQLDRGPYEQYF. In DNA form, the CDR3 reads TGTGCCAGCCAACTGGACAGGGGGCCCTACGAGCAGTACTTC. The rearrangement joins TRBV2 to TRBJ2-7, with 11 bases that match TRBD1. Per germline, CDR1 SNHLY and CDR2 FYNNEI. The V gene end was trimmed by 8 bases and the J gene end by 2 bases; junction bases not matched to a gene: 5. This CDR3 comprises 14 residues.

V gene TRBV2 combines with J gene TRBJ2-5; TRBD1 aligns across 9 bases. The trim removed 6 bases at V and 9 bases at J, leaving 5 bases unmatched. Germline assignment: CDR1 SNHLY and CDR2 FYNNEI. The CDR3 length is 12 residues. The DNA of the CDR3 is TGTGCCAGCAGAGAGACAGGGGGGGCCCAGTACTTC. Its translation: CASRETGGAQYF.

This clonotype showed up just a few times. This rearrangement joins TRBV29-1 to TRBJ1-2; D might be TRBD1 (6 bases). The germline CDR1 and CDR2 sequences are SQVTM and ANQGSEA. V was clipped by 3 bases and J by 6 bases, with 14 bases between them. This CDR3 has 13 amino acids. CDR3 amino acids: CSVEAGDRHGYTF. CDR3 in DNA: TGCAGCGTTGAGGCAGGGGATCGTCATGGCTACACCTTC. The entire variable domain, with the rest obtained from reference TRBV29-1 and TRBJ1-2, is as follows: SAVISQKPSRDICQRGTSLTIQCQVDSQVTMMFWYRQQPGQSLTLIATANQGSEATYESGFVIDKFPISRPNLTFSTLTVSNMSPEDSSIYLCSVEAGDRHGYTFGSGTRLTVV.

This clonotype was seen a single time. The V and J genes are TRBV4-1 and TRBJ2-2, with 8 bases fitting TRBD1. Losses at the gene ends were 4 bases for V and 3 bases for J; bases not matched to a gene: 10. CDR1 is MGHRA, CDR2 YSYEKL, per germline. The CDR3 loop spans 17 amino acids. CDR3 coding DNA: TGCGCCAGCAGCCCCAACCCGACAGGGGTGGACACCGGGGAGCTGTTTTTT. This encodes CASSPNPTGVDTGELFF.

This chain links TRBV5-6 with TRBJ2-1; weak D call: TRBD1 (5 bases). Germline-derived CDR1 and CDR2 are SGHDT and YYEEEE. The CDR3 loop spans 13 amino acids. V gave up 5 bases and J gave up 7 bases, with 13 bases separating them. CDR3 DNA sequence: TGTGCCAGCAGATCGATCAGGGCGAATGAGCAGTTCTTC. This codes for CASRSIRANEQFF.

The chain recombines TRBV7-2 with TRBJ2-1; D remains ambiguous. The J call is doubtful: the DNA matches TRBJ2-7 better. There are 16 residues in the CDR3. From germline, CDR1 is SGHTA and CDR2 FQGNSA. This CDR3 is CASSLSPPSSYNEQYF. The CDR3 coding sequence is TGTGCCAGCAGCTTAAGTCCACCAAGCTCCTACAATGAGCAGTACTTC.

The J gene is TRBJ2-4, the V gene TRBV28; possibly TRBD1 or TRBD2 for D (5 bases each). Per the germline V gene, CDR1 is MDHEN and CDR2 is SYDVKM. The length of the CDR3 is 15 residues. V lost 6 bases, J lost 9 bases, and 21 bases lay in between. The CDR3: CASSPQLGGGPIQYF. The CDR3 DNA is TGTGCCAGCAGCCCCCAATTAGGTGGGGGTCCCATTCAGTACTTC.

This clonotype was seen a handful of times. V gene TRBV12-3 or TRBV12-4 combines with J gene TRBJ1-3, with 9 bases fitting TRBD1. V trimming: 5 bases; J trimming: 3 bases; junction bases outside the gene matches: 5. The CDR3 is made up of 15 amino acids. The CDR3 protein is CASSKQGALGNTIYF. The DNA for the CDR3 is TGTGCCAGCAGTAAACAGGGGGCACTTGGAAACACCATATATTTT.

As DNA, the CDR3 is TGCAGTGCTAAACAGGGACAGGGATGGAACAATGAGCAGTACTTC. Translated, it gives CSAKQGQGWNNEQYF. This chain links TRBV20-1 with TRBJ2-4; 9 positions match TRBD1. Germline trimming cut 4 bases from V and 13 bases from J; bases unmatched to any gene: 17. Germline-derived CDR1 and CDR2 are DFQATT and SNEGSKA (reference sequence). CDR3 length equals 15 residues.

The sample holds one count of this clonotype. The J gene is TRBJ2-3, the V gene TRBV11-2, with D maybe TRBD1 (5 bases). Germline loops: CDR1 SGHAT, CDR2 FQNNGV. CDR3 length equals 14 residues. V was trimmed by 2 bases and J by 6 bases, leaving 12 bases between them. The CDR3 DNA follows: TGTGCCAGCAGCTTAAACCCCCGACAGGATACGCAGTATTTT. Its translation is CASSLNPRQDTQYF.

The CDR3 bases are TGTGCCACCAGCCCAGGACCTTCCTCTGGAGAGCAGTACTTC. Protein product: CATSPGPSSGEQYF. This chain links TRBV15 with TRBJ2-5; D ambiguous. Trimming stripped 5 bases from V and 11 bases from J, with 21 bases between. The CDR3 consists of 14 residues. CDR1 and CDR2 (germline): LNHNV, YYDKDF (reference sequence).

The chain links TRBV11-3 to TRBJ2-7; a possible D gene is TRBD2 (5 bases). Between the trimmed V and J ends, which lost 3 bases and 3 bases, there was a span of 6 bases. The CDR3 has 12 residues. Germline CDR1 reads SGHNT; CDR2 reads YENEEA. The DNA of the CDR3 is TGTGCCAGCAGCTTCGGGAACTACGAGCAGTACTTC. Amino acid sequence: CASSFGNYEQYF.

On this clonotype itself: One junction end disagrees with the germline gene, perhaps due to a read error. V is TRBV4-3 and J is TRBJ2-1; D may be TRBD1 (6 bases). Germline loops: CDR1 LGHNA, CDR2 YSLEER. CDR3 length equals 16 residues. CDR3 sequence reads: CASSQSGQGRGNGQFF. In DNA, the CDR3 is TGCGCCAGCAGCCAGAGTGGGCAGGGGCGAGGGAATGGGCAGTTCTTC.

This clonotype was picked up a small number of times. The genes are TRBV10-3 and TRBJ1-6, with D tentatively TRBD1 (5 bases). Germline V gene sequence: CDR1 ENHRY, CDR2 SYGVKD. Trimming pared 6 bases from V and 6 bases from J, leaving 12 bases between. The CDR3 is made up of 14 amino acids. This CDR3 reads CAIRDGTVNSPLHF. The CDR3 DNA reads TGTGCCATCAGGGACGGGACGGTTAATTCACCCCTCCACTTT.

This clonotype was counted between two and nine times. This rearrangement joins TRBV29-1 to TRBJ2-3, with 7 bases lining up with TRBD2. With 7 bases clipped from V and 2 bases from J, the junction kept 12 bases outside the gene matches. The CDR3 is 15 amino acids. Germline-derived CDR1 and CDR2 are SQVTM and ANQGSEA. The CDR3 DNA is TGCAGCGCCGGGGCGGGAGCGGGGTACACAGATACGCAGTATTTT. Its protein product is CSAGAGAGYTDTQYF.

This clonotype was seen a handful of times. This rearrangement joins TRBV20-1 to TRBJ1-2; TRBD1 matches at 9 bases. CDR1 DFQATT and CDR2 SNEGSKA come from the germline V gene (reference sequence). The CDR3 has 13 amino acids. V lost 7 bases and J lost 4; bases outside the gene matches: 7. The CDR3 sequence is CSVDRGRVYGYTF. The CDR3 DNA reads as TGCAGTGTAGACAGGGGGAGGGTCTATGGCTACACCTTC.

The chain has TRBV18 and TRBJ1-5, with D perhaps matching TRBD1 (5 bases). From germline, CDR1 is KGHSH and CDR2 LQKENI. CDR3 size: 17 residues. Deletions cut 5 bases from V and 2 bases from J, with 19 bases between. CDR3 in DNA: TGTGCCAGCTCAGGTTCCCTTCAGGGAGGAGGCAATCAGCCCCAGCATTTT. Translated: CASSGSLQGGGNQPQHF.

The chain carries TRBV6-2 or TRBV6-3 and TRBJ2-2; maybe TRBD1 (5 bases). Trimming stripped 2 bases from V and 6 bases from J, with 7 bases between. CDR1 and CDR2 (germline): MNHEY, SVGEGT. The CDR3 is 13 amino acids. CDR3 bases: TGTGCCAGCAGTTACGGGGCGGCCGGGGAGCTGTTTTTT. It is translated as CASSYGAAGELFF.

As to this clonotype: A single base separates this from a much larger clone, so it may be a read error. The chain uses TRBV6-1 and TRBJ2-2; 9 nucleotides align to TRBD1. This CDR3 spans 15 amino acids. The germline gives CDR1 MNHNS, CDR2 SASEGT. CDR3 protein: CASRIRDRDTGKLFF. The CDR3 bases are TGTGCCAGCAGGATACGGGACAGGGACACCGGGAAGCTGTTTTTT.

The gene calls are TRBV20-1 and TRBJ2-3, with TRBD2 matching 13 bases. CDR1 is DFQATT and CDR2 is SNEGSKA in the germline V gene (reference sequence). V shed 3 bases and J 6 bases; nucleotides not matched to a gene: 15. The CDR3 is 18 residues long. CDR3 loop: CSARKSPGTSGARDTQYF. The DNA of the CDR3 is TGCAGTGCTAGGAAAAGCCCCGGGACTAGCGGGGCACGGGATACGCAGTATTTT.